This TCR beta chain is drawn from a study of early T cells in non-severe SARS-CoV-2 infection. Overall study: The input, bulk RNA from unsorted whole blood, was sequenced, and chains were unpaired. Study outcomes and limitations: A preference for anti-spike CD8 responses marked VDJdb matching, which missed private and CD4 specificities.

CDR1 is DFQATT, CDR2 SNEGSKA, per germline (reference sequence). This CDR3 comprises 18 residues. The V and J ends lost 6 bases and 3 bases, in that order; junction bases with no gene match: 19. With respect to this clonotype: Its antigen is currently unknown.

Individual cDNA molecules each received unique molecular identifiers attached to them. TCRdb redid the calling of the 5' RACE reads with MiXCR, one entry per CDR3 protein. The sample yields fewer than 65,000 distinct CDR3 sequences, approximately 9% seen once. This sequence joins TRBV20-1 and TRBJ2-5; TRBD2 aligns across 10 bases. This TCR came from an adult who was a healthcare worker with PCR-confirmed SARS-CoV-2 infection or an uninfected control (not recorded which). Material for sequencing was whole blood. CDR3 DNA: TGCAGTGCGAGCAGAGAAAACCCGGGACTAGCGAATAAAGAGACCCAGTACTTC. This translates into CSASRENPGLANKETQYF.